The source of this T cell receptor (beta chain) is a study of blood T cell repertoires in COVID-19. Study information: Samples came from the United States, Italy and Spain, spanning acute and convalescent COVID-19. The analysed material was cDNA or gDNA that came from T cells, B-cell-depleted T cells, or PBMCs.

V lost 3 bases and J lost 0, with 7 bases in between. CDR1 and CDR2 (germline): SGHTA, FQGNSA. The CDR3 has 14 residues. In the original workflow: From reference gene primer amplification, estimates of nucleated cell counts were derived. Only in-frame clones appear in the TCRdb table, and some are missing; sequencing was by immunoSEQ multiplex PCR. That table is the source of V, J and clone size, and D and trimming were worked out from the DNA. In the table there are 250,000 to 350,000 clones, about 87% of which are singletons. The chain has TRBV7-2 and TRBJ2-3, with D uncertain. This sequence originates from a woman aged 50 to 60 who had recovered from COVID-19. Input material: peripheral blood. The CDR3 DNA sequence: TGTGCCAGCAGCTTTAGCCGGAGCACAGATACGCAGTATTTT. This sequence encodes CASSFSRSTDTQYF.